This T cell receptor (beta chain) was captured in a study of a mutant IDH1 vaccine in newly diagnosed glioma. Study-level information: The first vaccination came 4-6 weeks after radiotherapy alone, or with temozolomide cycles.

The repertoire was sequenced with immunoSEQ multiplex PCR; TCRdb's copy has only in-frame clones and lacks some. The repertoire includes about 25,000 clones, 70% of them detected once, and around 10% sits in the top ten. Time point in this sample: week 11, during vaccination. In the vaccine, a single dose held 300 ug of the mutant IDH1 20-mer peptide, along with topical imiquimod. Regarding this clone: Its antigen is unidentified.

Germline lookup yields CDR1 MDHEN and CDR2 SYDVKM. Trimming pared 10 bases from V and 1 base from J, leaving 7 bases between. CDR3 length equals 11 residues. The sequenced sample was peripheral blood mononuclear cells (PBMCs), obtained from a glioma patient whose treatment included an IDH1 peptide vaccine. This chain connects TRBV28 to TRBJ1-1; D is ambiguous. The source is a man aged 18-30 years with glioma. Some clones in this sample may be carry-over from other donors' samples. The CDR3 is CATKRNTEAFF. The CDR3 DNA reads TGTGCCACCAAAAGGAACACTGAAGCTTTCTTT.